These 22 T cell receptor beta chains originate from one sample sequenced in a study of control samples from healthy donors and cancer patients. Sequencing used immunoSEQ multiplex PCR; TCRdb keeps in-frame clones, though not all of them. This table holds under 75,000 clones, approximately 90% found once. The sequencing input was PBMCs. The source of these receptors is a woman between 45 and 65 years old with colorectal cancer.

The CDR3 nucleotides are TGTGCCTGGAGTGGCCTTCCGGGACACCCCAAGCCCCAGCATTTT. Its protein product is CAWSGLPGHPKPQHF. The chain couples TRBV30 to TRBJ1-5; TRBD1 is a possible D gene (6 bases). Germline V gene sequence: CDR1 GTSNPN, CDR2 SVGIG (reference sequence). This CDR3 has 15 residues. V lost 1 base, J lost 8 bases, and 18 bases lay in between.

The chain employs TRBV10-3 and TRBJ1-1, with 10 bases aligning to TRBD1. The CDR3 sequence is 17 residues long. With V trimmed by 0 bases and J by 9 bases, 13 bases remained unmatched. CDR1 is ENHRY, CDR2 SYGVKD, per germline. This chain's CDR3 is CAISESSAGTGAGKAFF. The CDR3 bases are TGTGCCATCAGTGAGTCAAGTGCTGGGACAGGGGCCGGGAAAGCTTTCTTT.

The table lists this clone with a count of one. The chain joins TRBV27 to TRBJ1-4, with a possible D match to TRBD1 (5 bases). The V end lost 0 bases, the J end lost 8 bases, and 13 bases lay between the germline ends. The germline V gene has CDR1 MNHEY and CDR2 SMNVEV (reference sequence). The CDR3 sequence is 15 residues long. In nucleotides, the CDR3 is TGTGCCAGCAGTTTATCGGGAGGGGCGCCAGAAAAACTGTTTTTT. It yields the protein CASSLSGGAPEKLFF.

J is TRBJ1-3 and V is TRBV19; 8 bases are shared with TRBD1. Trimming removed 4 bases from V and 4 bases from J; junction bases left unmatched: 9. Germline V CDR1 and CDR2: LNHDA, SQIVND (reference sequence). This CDR3 region has 16 residues. The CDR3 DNA follows: TGTGCCAGTAGTAAACGGGGACAGGCCCTCGGAAACACCATATATTTT. This encodes CASSKRGQALGNTIYF.

The chain links TRBV18 to TRBJ1-2; a weak D match, TRBD1 (6 bases). There are 13 residues in the CDR3. Germline-derived CDR1 and CDR2 are KGHSH and LQKENI. Trimming took 3 bases from V and 9 from J, leaving 14 bases between them. CDR3 amino acids: CASSPGRDISYTF. The CDR3 region has the DNA TGTGCCAGCTCACCCGGGCGGGACATAAGCTACACCTTC.

The chain recombines TRBV18 with TRBJ1-4; no clear D. This CDR3 comprises 14 residues. Trimming cost V 3 bases and J 4 bases, with 9 bases left between them. Germline V CDR1 and CDR2: KGHSH, LQKENI. The CDR3 reads CASSPRADNEKLFF. Here the CDR3 DNA reads TGTGCCAGCTCACCCCGGGCGGATAATGAAAAACTGTTTTTT.

The CDR3 is CASSREKGVGYEQYF. DNA of the CDR3: TGTGCCAGCAGCCGTGAGAAAGGGGTTGGCTACGAGCAGTACTTC. The rearrangement uses TRBV7-3 and TRBJ2-7, with D perhaps matching TRBD1 (5 bases). Germline loops: CDR1 SGHTA, CDR2 FQGTGA. V lost 5 bases and J lost 3, with 17 bases in between. This CDR3 has 15 amino acids.

This clone appeared once. The chain uses TRBV6-6 and TRBJ1-5, with 7 positions matching TRBD1. Germline-derived CDR1 and CDR2 are MNHNY and SVGAGI (reference sequence). With V trimmed by 0 bases and J by 16 bases, 6 bases remained unmatched. This CDR3 has 12 amino acids. CDR3 nucleotides: TGTGCCAGCAGTTACTCCCAGGGGGATCACCATTTT. It specifies CASSYSQGDHHF.

This clone was observed a handful of times. V gene TRBV6-5 combines with J gene TRBJ1-2, with TRBD1 identical over 8 bases. Germline loops: CDR1 MNHEY, CDR2 SVGAGI. The CDR3 is 13 residues long. With 6 bases clipped from V and 2 bases from J, the junction kept 2 bases outside the gene matches. The CDR3 sequence is CASSQGANYGYTF. The CDR3 coding sequence is TGTGCCAGCAGCCAGGGGGCCAACTATGGCTACACCTTC.

The chain combines TRBV18 with TRBJ1-4; possibly TRBD1 for D (6 bases). V shed 3 bases and J shed 8 bases, with 28 bases lying between them. Germline V gives CDR1 KGHSH, CDR2 LQKENI. The CDR3 spans 19 residues. The CDR3 region is CASSPTWGTGRDGSEKLFF. The CDR3 coding sequence is TGTGCCAGCTCACCCACATGGGGAACAGGGAGGGACGGCTCGGAAAAACTGTTTTTT.

This clone has just a few counts. V and J are TRBV6-4 and TRBJ1-2; 8 bases match TRBD1. With V trimmed by 3 bases and J by 2 bases, 5 bases remained unmatched. The CDR3 extends over 15 amino acids. CDR1 and CDR2 from the germline V gene are MRHNA and SNTAGT. CDR3 residues: CASSEETGENYGYTF. CDR3 bases: TGTGCCAGCAGTGAGGAGACAGGGGAGAACTATGGCTACACCTTC.

V gene TRBV3-1 (or the pseudogene TRBV3-2) combines with J gene TRBJ1-1; a possible D gene is TRBD1 (5 bases). The V end lost 4 bases, the J end lost 0 bases, and 12 bases lay between the germline ends. The germline V gene has CDR1 LGHDT and CDR2 YNNKEL (reference sequence). CDR3 length: 15 residues. The CDR3, as DNA: TGTGCCAGCAGCCCACCCCAGGGTTTGAACACTGAAGCTTTCTTT. Translating gives CASSPPQGLNTEAFF.

The chain employs TRBV3-1 (or the pseudogene TRBV3-2) and TRBJ2-1; 9 bases agree with TRBD1. Trimming removed 4 bases from V and 0 bases from J; junction bases left unmatched: 7. Germline-derived CDR1 and CDR2 are LGHDT and YNNKEL (reference sequence). This CDR3 spans 17 amino acids. DNA for the CDR3: TGTGCCAGCAGCCGTCGGACAGGGGCCTCCTCCTACAATGAGCAGTTCTTC. It is translated as CASSRRTGASSYNEQFF.

This clone was detected once. V is TRBV11-2 and J is TRBJ2-5, with 8 nucleotides matching TRBD1. The CDR3 sequence is 15 residues long. Looked up from germline, CDR1 is SGHAT and CDR2 is FQNNGV. Unmatched junction bases numbered 5, after V lost 0 bases and J lost 5 bases. The CDR3 nucleotides are TGTGCCAGCAGCTTAGATACAGGGGGTTTGGAGACCCAGTACTTC. It translates to CASSLDTGGLETQYF.

This CDR3 reads CASSYTAGANVLTF. The CDR3 bases are TGTGCCAGCAGTTATACAGCCGGGGCCAACGTCCTGACTTTC. V usage is TRBV6-5 and J usage is TRBJ2-6; no reliable D call. Deletions cut 3 bases from V and 4 bases from J, with 7 bases between. CDR1 is MNHEY and CDR2 is SVGAGI in the germline V gene. The CDR3 length is 14 residues.

The CDR3 sequence is CASSYGAADRDGQPQHF. CDR3 sequence (DNA): TGTGCCAGCAGTTACGGGGCCGCGGACAGGGACGGCCAGCCCCAGCATTTT. V usage is TRBV6-2 or TRBV6-3 and J usage is TRBJ1-5; 8 bases are a match to TRBD1. V dropped 2 bases and J dropped 7; count of bases not matched to a gene: 13. CDR1 MNHEY and CDR2 SVGEGT come from the germline V gene. CDR3 length: 17 residues.

V and J are TRBV19 and TRBJ2-7; D might be TRBD2 (6 bases). The CDR3 contains 14 residues. Trimming shortened V by 3 bases and J by 5 bases, and 14 bases separated the two germline ends. Germline CDR1 LNHDA, CDR2 SQIVND (reference sequence). This chain's CDR3 is CASSIGGRGNEQYF. Here the CDR3 DNA reads TGTGCCAGTAGTATCGGGGGAAGGGGCAACGAGCAGTACTTC.

This chain connects TRBV3-1 (or the pseudogene TRBV3-2) to TRBJ2-7; perhaps D is TRBD1 or TRBD2 (5 bases each). Between the trimmed V and J ends, which lost 4 bases and 2 bases, there was a span of 9 bases. The CDR3 contains 13 residues. CDR1 is LGHDT, CDR2 YNNKEL, per germline (reference sequence). This CDR3 is CASSRDGPYEQYF. The CDR3, as DNA: TGTGCCAGCAGCCGGGACGGACCCTACGAGCAGTACTTC.

This chain uses TRBV19 with TRBJ1-4; perhaps TRBD1 as D (6 bases). V lost 5 bases and J 5 bases, leaving 15 bases between the germline ends. This CDR3 spans 15 amino acids. Germline loops: CDR1 LNHDA, CDR2 SQIVND (reference sequence). CDR3: CASSPDRNINEKLFF. In DNA form, the CDR3 reads TGTGCCAGTAGTCCCGACAGGAACATAAATGAAAAACTGTTTTTT.

The chain recombines TRBV4-1 with TRBJ2-2, with a tentative D call TRBD2 (6 bases). The CDR3 runs 15 residues. V was cut by 1 base and J by 6 bases, with 12 bases left in between. Per germline, CDR1 MGHRA and CDR2 YSYEKL. CDR3 sequence: CASSQAGVVAGELFF. CDR3 bases: TGCGCCAGCAGCCAAGCGGGGGTGGTGGCCGGGGAGCTGTTTTTT.

The chain links TRBV10-3 to TRBJ2-7, with a tentative D call TRBD2 (6 bases). V was cut by 10 bases and J by 0 bases, with 13 bases left in between. CDR3 length: 13 amino acids. Germline V gene sequence: CDR1 ENHRY, CDR2 SYGVKD. For the CDR3, the DNA is TGTGCCACCTGGGACGGGAGCTCCTACGAGCAGTACTTC. As protein: CATWDGSSYEQYF.

This clone was seen just once. This chain uses TRBV7-8 with TRBJ2-1; D gene uncertain. Per the germline V gene, CDR1 is SGHVS and CDR2 is FQNEAQ. There are 15 residues in the CDR3. The V gene lost 0 bases and the J gene lost 5 bases, with 11 bases spanning the gap. CDR3 amino acids: CASSLAPAFHNEQFF. In DNA, the CDR3 is TGTGCCAGCAGCTTAGCGCCAGCGTTCCACAATGAGCAGTTCTTC.